Listed below are T cell receptor beta chains from one sample, sequenced in a study of shared clonotypes between healthy human individuals. Assay: immunoSEQ multiplex PCR; the TCRdb copy retains only in-frame clones and omits some. Of 300,000 to 350,000 clones in the sample, 73% were seen once. Material for sequencing was memory CD4+ T cells sorted from blood. These receptors all come from a man aged 25 to 45 in good health. CDR3s include the opening cysteine and the closing phenylalanine or tryptophan. Fields, in order: J gene, D gene, V gene, clone size, CDR3 DNA, CDR3 protein. D genes are given only for firm matches. A clone size is listed for some rows: how often the clone was seen (once, few, many), or a class if it is expanded.

j_gene: TRBJ1-3
d_gene: NA
v_gene: TRBV6-1
abundance: NA
CDR3nt: TGTGCCAGCAGTGCACTTCGCTCTGGAAACACCATATATTTT
CDR3aa: CASSALRSGNTIYF

j_gene: TRBJ1-1
d_gene: NA
v_gene: TRBV25-1
abundance: NA
CDR3nt: TGTGCCAGCAGTCCCCCTCAGGGAGGCACTGAAGCTTTCTTT
CDR3aa: CASSPPQGGTEAFF

j_gene: TRBJ2-1
d_gene: TRBD2
v_gene: TRBV19
abundance: NA
CDR3nt: TGTGCCAGCAATTCGGGACTAGCGTGGTTCTTC
CDR3aa: CASNSGLAWFF

j_gene: TRBJ1-3
d_gene: NA
v_gene: TRBV7-2
abundance: NA
CDR3nt: TGTGCCAGCAGCTTAGAGCGGCTATCTGGAAACACCATATATTTT
CDR3aa: CASSLERLSGNTIYF

j_gene: TRBJ2-2
d_gene: NA
v_gene: TRBV7-8
abundance: NA
CDR3nt: TGTGCCAGCAGCTTAGTTCCTAGCCAGGGCGGGGAGCTGTTTTTT
CDR3aa: CASSLVPSQGGELFF

j_gene: TRBJ2-7
d_gene: TRBD2
v_gene: TRBV28
abundance: few
CDR3nt: TGTGCCAGCAGTTTCGCCGGGTCTAGCGGCACCTACGAGCAGTACTTC
CDR3aa: CASSFAGSSGTYEQYF

j_gene: TRBJ2-3
d_gene: NA
v_gene: TRBV14
abundance: NA
CDR3nt: TGTGCCAGCAGCCAAGCCCCCGGGGCCGATACGCAGTATTTT
CDR3aa: CASSQAPGADTQYF

j_gene: TRBJ2-1
d_gene: TRBD2
v_gene: TRBV5-5
abundance: few
CDR3nt: TGTGCCAGCAGCTTGGGGGCTAGCGGGAGGTGGAATGAGCAGTTCTTC
CDR3aa: CASSLGASGRWNEQFF

j_gene: TRBJ2-7
d_gene: TRBD1
v_gene: TRBV5-1
abundance: NA
CDR3nt: TGCGCCAGCAGCCCAAGGACAGGGTCTCCACACGAGCAGTACTTC
CDR3aa: CASSPRTGSPHEQYF

j_gene: TRBJ1-2
d_gene: NA
v_gene: TRBV18
abundance: NA
CDR3nt: TGTGCCAGCTCACCACCGACCCGAAGCCTTAACTATGGCTACACCTTC
CDR3aa: CASSPPTRSLNYGYTF

j_gene: TRBJ2-7
d_gene: NA
v_gene: TRBV5-8
abundance: NA
CDR3nt: TGTGCCAGCAGCTTTTACGTGGGGGTCTCCTACGAGCAGTACTTC
CDR3aa: CASSFYVGVSYEQYF

j_gene: TRBJ1-1
d_gene: NA
v_gene: TRBV19
abundance: few
CDR3nt: TGTGCCAGTAGAGCCCGGACCTCTCTGAACACTGAAGCTTTCTTT
CDR3aa: CASRARTSLNTEAFF

j_gene: TRBJ1-1
d_gene: TRBD1
v_gene: TRBV2
abundance: NA
CDR3nt: TGTGCCAGCAGTAAGGGACAGGGGAACACTGAAGCTTTCTTT
CDR3aa: CASSKGQGNTEAFF

j_gene: TRBJ2-7
d_gene: TRBD2
v_gene: TRBV7-2
abundance: NA
CDR3nt: TGTGCCAGCAGCCGGACTAGCTTTACCTACGAGCAGTACTTC
CDR3aa: CASSRTSFTYEQYF

j_gene: TRBJ1-5
d_gene: NA
v_gene: TRBV9
abundance: NA
CDR3nt: TGTGCCAGCAGCGTTGAGGGTAGCGGTCAGCCCCAGCATTTT
CDR3aa: CASSVEGSGQPQHF

j_gene: TRBJ2-1
d_gene: TRBD2
v_gene: TRBV2
abundance: NA
CDR3nt: TGTGCCAGCAGTGAGAGCGGGACCAACTACAATGAGCAGTTCTTC
CDR3aa: CASSESGTNYNEQFF

j_gene: TRBJ2-1
d_gene: NA
v_gene: TRBV5-1
abundance: NA
CDR3nt: TGCGCCAGCAGCCCATCTCCCACCTACAATGAGCAGTTCTTC
CDR3aa: CASSPSPTYNEQFF

j_gene: TRBJ2-7
d_gene: TRBD2
v_gene: TRBV5-4
abundance: NA
CDR3nt: TGTGCCAGCAGCTTCGGCGGCGGGAGGTTAAACGAGCAGTACTTC
CDR3aa: CASSFGGGRLNEQYF

j_gene: TRBJ2-3
d_gene: TRBD2
v_gene: TRBV5-4
abundance: NA
CDR3nt: TGTGCCAGCAGGCCGGGACTAGCGGGAGTTGATACGCAGTATTTT
CDR3aa: CASRPGLAGVDTQYF

j_gene: TRBJ1-5
d_gene: NA
v_gene: TRBV19
abundance: NA
CDR3nt: TGTGCCAGTAGCGGACTAGCCGGTATAGGCAATCAGCCCCAGCATTTT
CDR3aa: CASSGLAGIGNQPQHF

j_gene: TRBJ2-5
d_gene: NA
v_gene: TRBV30
abundance: NA
CDR3nt: TGTGCCTGGAGTGGCCGTCAAGAGACCCAGTACTTC
CDR3aa: CAWSGRQETQYF

j_gene: TRBJ2-7
d_gene: TRBD2
v_gene: TRBV10-3
abundance: NA
CDR3nt: TGTGCCATCAGTGACTCAGGACTAGAAGTAGGCTACGAGCAGTACTTC
CDR3aa: CAISDSGLEVGYEQYF

j_gene: TRBJ2-1
d_gene: TRBD2
v_gene: TRBV7-2
abundance: NA
CDR3nt: TGTGCCAGCAGCTCTACGGGACTAGTGAATGAGCAGTTCTTC
CDR3aa: CASSSTGLVNEQFF

j_gene: TRBJ1-1
d_gene: TRBD1
v_gene: TRBV28
abundance: NA
CDR3nt: TGTGCCAGCAGTGACGGACAGGGGATTAGGTTGAACACTGAAGCTTTCTTT
CDR3aa: CASSDGQGIRLNTEAFF

j_gene: TRBJ1-4
d_gene: NA
v_gene: TRBV19
abundance: NA
CDR3nt: TGTGCCAGTAGTATGGACGCACTAACTAATGAAAAACTGTTTTTT
CDR3aa: CASSMDALTNEKLFF

j_gene: TRBJ2-7
d_gene: NA
v_gene: TRBV25-1
abundance: NA
CDR3nt: TGTGCCAGCAGTGCACCTAACAGGGCCGAGCAGTACTTC
CDR3aa: CASSAPNRAEQYF

j_gene: TRBJ2-7
d_gene: TRBD2
v_gene: TRBV28
abundance: NA
CDR3nt: TGTGCCAGCAGTTTTTGGCGGGAGGGCCCCTACGAGCAGTACTTC
CDR3aa: CASSFWREGPYEQYF

j_gene: TRBJ1-2
d_gene: TRBD1
v_gene: TRBV15
abundance: NA
CDR3nt: TGTGCCACCAGCAGAGTGGGGGACAGGGGCTATGGCTACACCTTC
CDR3aa: CATSRVGDRGYGYTF

j_gene: TRBJ2-2
d_gene: NA
v_gene: TRBV2
abundance: NA
CDR3nt: TGTGCCAGCGGCTCCGGGGAGCTGTTTTTT
CDR3aa: CASGSGELFF

j_gene: TRBJ2-2
d_gene: TRBD2
v_gene: TRBV7-8
abundance: many
CDR3nt: TGTGCCAGCAGCTGGAGGGACTACCCCGGGGAGCTGTTTTTT
CDR3aa: CASSWRDYPGELFF

j_gene: TRBJ1-5
d_gene: NA
v_gene: TRBV14
abundance: few
CDR3nt: TGTGCCAGCAGCCAAGCGGGGGGGAGCAATCAGCCCCAGCATTTT
CDR3aa: CASSQAGGSNQPQHF

j_gene: TRBJ1-5
d_gene: TRBD1
v_gene: TRBV19
abundance: once
CDR3nt: TGTGCCAGCCAGCCGGGACAGGGTGGGGTTCAGCCCCAGCATTTT
CDR3aa: CASQPGQGGVQPQHF

j_gene: TRBJ2-2
d_gene: TRBD2
v_gene: TRBV4-3
abundance: NA
CDR3nt: TGCGCCAGCAGCCAAGATCCTTACAGGACTAGCGGGGGGAACACCGGGGAGCTGTTTTTT
CDR3aa: CASSQDPYRTSGGNTGELFF

j_gene: TRBJ2-2
d_gene: NA
v_gene: TRBV19
abundance: NA
CDR3nt: TGTGCCAGTAGCAGACTAGGGACGGTTAACACCGGGGAGCTGTTTTTT
CDR3aa: CASSRLGTVNTGELFF

j_gene: TRBJ2-7
d_gene: TRBD2
v_gene: TRBV28
abundance: NA
CDR3nt: TGTGCCAGCAGTTTCCCAAGCGGGAGTTGGTACGAGCAGTACTTC
CDR3aa: CASSFPSGSWYEQYF

j_gene: TRBJ2-7
d_gene: NA
v_gene: TRBV5-6
abundance: NA
CDR3nt: TGTGCCAGCAGCTTGGAAACAGGGAGCCCCTACGAGCAGTACTTC
CDR3aa: CASSLETGSPYEQYF